The TCR beta chain under discussion was sequenced for a study of cytotoxic CD8 clonotypes in ibrutinib-treated CLL. Overall study context: Of the patients, over ten were relapsed/refractory, some 15 treatment-naive and approximately 18 IGHV unmutated. Mean per-sample yields comprised about 270,000 productive templates and tens of thousands of productive rearrangements.

Germline V gene data show CDR1 as SGHRS and CDR2 as YFSETQ. The CDR3 contains 15 residues. The junction had 3 bases not matched to a gene; V was cut back by 0 bases and J by 6 bases. Regarding the study as a whole: Private clonotypes, not public ones, expanded at ibrutinib response.

Comments on this clone: The antigen remains undetermined.

Sequencing sought depths of 1 in 200,000 to 1 in 1 million T cells. Only in-frame clones appear in the TCRdb table, and some are missing; sequencing was by immunoSEQ multiplex PCR. Of fewer than 40,000 clones in the sample, approximately 67% were seen once. The sequence was obtained from a human donor with chronic lymphocytic leukemia. Source: PBMCs, taken at disease progression, from a patient treated with ibrutinib. V usage is TRBV5-1 and J usage is TRBJ2-1; 10 bases line up with TRBD2. Here the CDR3 reads CASSLGLAGANEQFF. The CDR3 nucleotides read TGCGCCAGCAGCTTGGGGCTAGCGGGAGCCAATGAGCAGTTCTTC.